This entry lists 13 T cell receptor beta chains sequenced from one sample in a study of blood T cell repertoires in COVID-19. Repertoires were generated with immunoSEQ multiplex PCR, while TCRdb's copy carries only in-frame clones and drops some. The sample has about 68,000 clones, 80% to 90% seen once. Sequencing was carried out using peripheral blood. The receptors here all came from a woman aged 60-75 years with acute or convalescent COVID-19.

The chain employs TRBV5-1 and TRBJ2-3; possible D gene TRBD2, 6 bases. The V and J ends lost 0 bases and 2 bases respectively, with 13 bases between them. CDR3 length: 16 residues. The germline CDR1 and CDR2 sequences are SGHRS and YFSETQ. DNA for the CDR3: TGCGCCAGCAGCTTGGGACTAGTGGGGAACACAGATACGCAGTATTTT. Its translation is CASSLGLVGNTDTQYF. The complete variable domain, with remaining parts taken from reference TRBV5-1 and TRBJ2-3, reads KAGVTQTPRYLIKTRGQQVTLSCSPISGHRSVSWYQQTPGQGLQFLFEYFSETQRNKGNFPGRFSGRQFSNSRSEMNVSTLELGDSALYLCASSLGLVGNTDTQYFGPGTRLTVL.

The rearrangement uses TRBV4-2 and TRBJ2-1; D is perhaps TRBD2 (7 bases). V lost 1 base and J 4 bases, leaving 17 bases between the germline ends. The germline V gene encodes CDR1 LGHNA and CDR2 YNFKEQ. The CDR3 has 17 amino acids. CDR3 in amino acids: CASSQVGAGAGYNEQFF. CDR3 nucleotides: TGTGCCAGCAGCCAAGTAGGGGCGGGGGCCGGATACAATGAGCAGTTCTTC.

This CDR3 reads CAWTSQGYTEAFF. CDR3 nucleotide sequence: TGTGCCTGGACATCACAGGGTTACACTGAAGCTTTCTTT. The chain couples TRBV30 to TRBJ1-1; D perhaps matches TRBD1 (6 bases). The germline V gene has CDR1 GTSNPN and CDR2 SVGIG (reference sequence). The V and J ends lost 4 bases and 3 bases respectively, with 12 bases between them. This CDR3 region has 13 residues.

V usage is TRBV12-5 and J usage is TRBJ2-7; possibly TRBD2 for D (6 bases). CDR3 length: 15 amino acids. Germline values: CDR1 LGHNT, CDR2 FRNRAP. V lost 6 bases and J 4 bases, leaving 19 bases between the germline ends. The CDR3 region has the DNA TGTGCTAGTGGCGGTCCGGGACTTCTTTTATACGAGCAGTACTTC. Amino acid sequence: CASGGPGLLLYEQYF.

J is TRBJ2-5 and V is TRBV7-3, with 9 bases identical to TRBD1. V was clipped by 5 bases and J by 1 base; unmatched bases: 17. The CDR3 runs to 19 residues. From germline, CDR1 is SGHTA and CDR2 FQGTGA. The CDR3 spells CASSPTGGSPGLAQETQYF. CDR3 sequence (DNA): TGTGCCAGCAGCCCCACAGGGGGCTCGCCGGGGCTCGCCCAAGAGACCCAGTACTTC.

The chain carries TRBV6-1 and TRBJ2-2, with TRBD1 identical over 9 bases. Germline values: CDR1 MNHNS, CDR2 SASEGT. V was pared by 2 bases and J by 7 bases, with 5 bases of the junction left unmatched. The CDR3 is made up of 15 amino acids. The CDR3: CASSEIGTGIGELFF. DNA for the CDR3: TGTGCCAGCAGTGAAATCGGGACAGGGATCGGGGAGCTGTTTTTT.

The rearrangement joins TRBV15 to TRBJ2-5; TRBD2 matches 8 bases. V lost 5 bases, J lost 2 bases, and 4 bases stayed unmatched. Germline loops: CDR1 LNHNV, CDR2 YYDKDF (reference sequence). CDR3 length equals 14 residues. For the CDR3, the DNA is TGTGCCACCAGCGGTCGACTAGCGCAAGAGACCCAGTACTTC. It codes for CATSGRLAQETQYF. Together with reference TRBV15 and TRBJ2-5, the CDR3 gives the full variable domain: DAMVIQNPRYQVTQFGKPVTLSCSQTLNHNVMYWYQQKSSQAPKLLFHYYDKDFNNEADTPDNFQSRRPNTSFCFLDIRSPGLGDTAMYLCATSGRLAQETQYFGPGTRLLVL.

This chain uses TRBV5-1 with TRBJ2-7; maybe TRBD2 (6 bases). Germline lookup yields CDR1 SGHRS and CDR2 YFSETQ. The CDR3 runs to 15 residues. The V end lost 0 bases, the J end lost 2 bases, and 12 bases lay between the germline ends. Here the CDR3 reads CASSLESSATYEQYF. For the CDR3, the DNA is TGCGCCAGCAGCTTGGAGTCTAGCGCTACCTACGAGCAGTACTTC.

This clone was counted once. The rearrangement uses TRBV5-1 and TRBJ2-1, with a tentative D call TRBD2 (6 bases). Trimming shortened V by 1 base and J by 3 bases, and 14 bases separated the two germline ends. This CDR3 has 16 amino acids. Germline-derived CDR1 and CDR2 are SGHRS and YFSETQ. CDR3 nucleotides: TGCGCCAGCAGCTTGAGAGAGCGGGTCGGCTACAATGAGCAGTTCTTC. Its translation: CASSLRERVGYNEQFF. Combining the CDR3 with reference TRBV5-1 and TRBJ2-1 gives the whole variable domain KAGVTQTPRYLIKTRGQQVTLSCSPISGHRSVSWYQQTPGQGLQFLFEYFSETQRNKGNFPGRFSGRQFSNSRSEMNVSTLELGDSALYLCASSLRERVGYNEQFFGPGTRLTVL.

This clone was detected a few times. The genes are TRBV30 and TRBJ2-7; TRBD2 agrees at 9 bases. Germline V gene data show CDR1 as GTSNPN and CDR2 as SVGIG (reference sequence). This CDR3 comprises 20 residues. With V trimmed by 0 bases and J by 2 bases, 20 bases remained unmatched. CDR3 residues: CAWSVTVAGVPRIIPYEQYF. CDR3 sequence (DNA): TGTGCCTGGAGTGTAACAGTAGCGGGGGTGCCCCGAATAATACCCTACGAGCAGTACTTC.

The rearrangement joins TRBV6-6 to TRBJ2-7; 7 bases fit TRBD2. V lost 7 bases to trimming and J lost 3 bases; unmatched junction nucleotides: 6. Looked up from germline, CDR1 is MNHNY and CDR2 is SVGAGI (reference sequence). The CDR3 consists of 13 residues. The CDR3 protein is CASKGGMDYEQYF. The CDR3 nucleotides are TGTGCCAGCAAGGGAGGGATGGACTACGAGCAGTACTTC.

The chain joins TRBV9 to TRBJ1-6; D perhaps matches TRBD1 (6 bases). The CDR3 totals 14 residues. V was pared by 0 bases and J by 7 bases, with 8 bases between. CDR1 is SGDLS, CDR2 YYNGEE, per germline. The CDR3 loop is CASSVGTANSPLHF. CDR3 DNA: TGTGCCAGCAGCGTAGGGACAGCGAATTCACCCCTCCACTTT.

The chain carries TRBV4-2 and TRBJ2-1; 8 bases match TRBD1. This CDR3 has 16 amino acids. Germline trimming cut 4 bases from V and 5 bases from J; bases unmatched to any gene: 10. CDR1 is LGHNA, CDR2 YNFKEQ, per germline. The CDR3 nucleotides read TGTGCCAGCAGCCGAGAAACAGGGGGTCGCAACAATGAGCAGTTCTTC. Encoded protein: CASSRETGGRNNEQFF.